The 25 T cell receptor beta chains below all came from one sample that was sequenced in a study of blood T cell repertoires in COVID-19. Generated by immunoSEQ multiplex PCR, the TCRdb table keeps only in-frame clones and is missing some. This table has over 100,000 clones, 80% to 85% appearing once. Sequencing used peripheral blood. These TCRs come from a woman aged 60-75 years with active or convalescent COVID-19.

V usage is TRBV12-3 or TRBV12-4 and J usage is TRBJ2-3; TRBD1 might be the D (6 bases). Trimming left V 3 bases short and J 9 bases short, with 10 bases between. The CDR3 covers 12 residues. The CDR3 region has the DNA TGTGCCAGCAGTTTCGGGCAGGGGACGCAGTATTTT. Its translation is CASSFGQGTQYF.

This sequence joins TRBV2 and TRBJ1-1, with 9 bases matching TRBD1. The germline gives CDR1 SNHLY, CDR2 FYNNEI. Trimming removed 6 bases from V and 0 bases from J; junction bases left unmatched: 5. The CDR3 has 15 residues. The DNA for the CDR3 is TGTGCCAGCAGGGACAGGGGCTTCATGAACACTGAAGCTTTCTTT. Protein: CASRDRGFMNTEAFF.

The chain combines TRBV5-6 with TRBJ2-5, with D possibly matching TRBD2 (5 bases). CDR1 is SGHDT and CDR2 is YYEEEE in the germline V gene. There are 15 residues in the CDR3. Trimming stripped 1 base from V and 6 bases from J, with 16 bases between. CDR3 bases: TGTGCCAGCAGCTTGTTCGAGGGAACGGGAAAGACCCAGTACTTC. The encoded protein is CASSLFEGTGKTQYF.

The V gene is TRBV10-2, the J gene TRBJ2-7, with D maybe TRBD2 (7 bases). CDR3 size: 15 residues. The germline CDR1 and CDR2 sequences are WSHSY and SAAADI. V was pared by 4 bases and J by 3 bases, with 16 bases between. DNA of the CDR3: TGCGCCAGCAGTGGGGGGGGCGGACTGGTCTACGAGCAGTACTTC. This translates into CASSGGGGLVYEQYF.

The chain uses TRBV11-2 and TRBJ1-5; D gene unclear. With 5 bases removed from V and 6 bases from J, the gap between germline ends came to 26 bases. Looked up from germline, CDR1 is SGHAT and CDR2 is FQNNGV. The CDR3 consists of 18 residues. The CDR3 sequence is CASSPRLGFLLATQPQHF. As DNA, the CDR3 is TGTGCCAGCAGCCCCCGCCTAGGGTTTCTACTAGCAACTCAGCCCCAGCATTTT. The whole variable domain, filled in from reference TRBV11-2 and TRBJ1-5, reads EAGVAQSPRYKIIEKRQSVAFWCNPISGHATLYWYQQILGQGPKLLIQFQNNGVVDDSQLPKDRFSAERLKGVDSTLKIQPAKLEDSAVYLCASSPRLGFLLATQPQHFGDGTRLSIL.

The chain joins TRBV16 to TRBJ1-3; D is unclear. Trimming took 6 bases from V and 1 from J, leaving 10 bases between them. Germline-derived CDR1 and CDR2 are KGHSY and FQNENV. CDR3 length: 14 residues. CDR3 in DNA: TGTGCCAGCAGTGCACAGCCATCTGGAAACACCATATATTTT. It translates to CASSAQPSGNTIYF.

Written as DNA, the CDR3 is TGTGCCAGCAGTGCAGTAGCGGGGGCCCCCTACGAGCAGTACGTC. Translating it yields CASSAVAGAPYEQYV. The chain has TRBV2 and TRBJ2-7, with TRBD2 matching 9 bases. The CDR3 contains 15 residues. V lost 4 bases to trimming and J lost 2 bases; unmatched junction nucleotides: 6. The germline V gene has CDR1 SNHLY and CDR2 FYNNEI.

CDR3 region: CASSLLGGGVGEQYV. The CDR3 DNA sequence: TGTGCCAGCAGCTTACTGGGAGGGGGGGTCGGTGAGCAGTACGTC. The chain couples TRBV7-8 to TRBJ2-7, with a possible D match to TRBD2 (7 bases). The CDR3 runs 15 residues. CDR1 is SGHVS and CDR2 is FQNEAQ in the germline V gene. V was cut by 2 bases and J by 7 bases, with 18 bases left in between.

The CDR3 DNA reads TGTGCCAGTAGTACCCCCGGGTTAGCGGGGGGGAATGAGCAGTTCTTC. Amino acids: CASSTPGLAGGNEQFF. The chain carries TRBV19 and TRBJ2-1; 11 nucleotides line up with TRBD2. The germline CDR1 and CDR2 sequences are LNHDA and SQIVND (reference sequence). J gave up 7 bases and V 4 bases, and 9 bases lay outside the gene matches. The CDR3 spans 16 residues.

The chain couples TRBV11-1 to TRBJ2-1, with TRBD2 matching 9 bases. The CDR3 sequence is 15 residues long. V dropped 1 base and J dropped 7; count of bases not matched to a gene: 5. From germline, CDR1 is SGHAT and CDR2 FQDESV (reference sequence). CDR3 sequence (DNA): TGTGCCAGCAGCTTAGTTTTGGGACTAGCAAATGAGCAGTTCTTC. Translation: CASSLVLGLANEQFF.

The chain is built from TRBV13 and TRBJ1-4, with D perhaps TRBD1 (5 bases). Germline-derived CDR1 and CDR2 are PRHDT and FYEKMQ (reference sequence). The V gene lost 5 bases and the J gene lost 2 bases, with 12 bases spanning the gap. CDR3 length equals 15 residues. The CDR3 DNA sequence: TGTGCCAGCAGCCAACAGGTTAAGACTAATGAAAAACTGTTTTTT. This codes for CASSQQVKTNEKLFF.

The chain links TRBV5-1 to TRBJ2-1; 11 positions match TRBD2. Germline V gives CDR1 SGHRS, CDR2 YFSETQ. Unmatched junction bases numbered 13, after V lost 7 bases and J lost 7 bases. The CDR3 sequence is 16 residues long. The CDR3, as DNA: TGCGCCAGCTCCCCCAGCGGTAGCGGGGGGGCTAATGAGCAGTTCTTC. Its protein is CASSPSGSGGANEQFF.

This chain uses TRBV7-2 with TRBJ1-6, with 8 bases matching TRBD1. Germline V gives CDR1 SGHTA, CDR2 FQGNSA. The CDR3 length is 15 residues. The J segment lost 10 bases and the V segment lost 2 bases, leaving 7 bases of the junction unmatched. CDR3 amino acids: CASSLNAGGLSPLHF. The CDR3 DNA reads TGTGCCAGCAGCTTAAACGCAGGGGGCCTCTCACCCCTCCACTTT.

The J gene is TRBJ1-2, the V gene TRBV19; D is unclear. The V gene's germline CDR1 is LNHDA and CDR2 SQIVND (reference sequence). This CDR3 is 12 amino acids long. Trimming cost V 6 bases and J 8 bases, with 13 bases left between them. The CDR3 reads CASRLAEEGYTF. The CDR3 coding sequence is TGTGCCAGTAGGCTCGCGGAGGAAGGCTACACCTTC.

The J gene is TRBJ1-4, the V gene TRBV7-6; a possible D gene is TRBD1 (5 bases). Germline CDR1 is SGHVS and CDR2 is FNYEAQ. V lost 6 bases and J lost 0, with 11 bases in between. This CDR3 comprises 15 residues. The CDR3 nucleotides are TGTGCCAGCAGGCCCTTCAGGGCAACTAATGAAAAACTGTTTTTT. It yields the protein CASRPFRATNEKLFF.

This chain joins TRBV10-1 and TRBJ2-1, with D perhaps TRBD1 (6 bases). V lost 6 bases, J lost 8 bases, and 20 bases lay in between. CDR1 and CDR2 from the germline V gene are WNHNN and SYGVQD (reference sequence). This CDR3 has 15 residues. The CDR3: CASREGQIVCHEQFF. The DNA for the CDR3 is TGCGCCAGCAGGGAAGGACAGATTGTTTGCCATGAGCAGTTCTTC.

The genes are TRBV7-2 and TRBJ2-1; 9 positions match TRBD1. The V gene end was trimmed by 3 bases and the J gene end by 3 bases; junction bases not matched to a gene: 9. The CDR3 length is 17 residues. CDR1 and CDR2 from the germline V gene are SGHTA and FQGNSA. CDR3 sequence: CASSLTQGARYYNEQFF. The DNA of the CDR3 is TGTGCCAGCAGCTTGACACAGGGGGCGAGGTACTACAATGAGCAGTTCTTC.

The V gene is TRBV10-1, the J gene TRBJ1-5; D might be TRBD1 (6 bases). The CDR3 loop spans 15 amino acids. The germline V gene encodes CDR1 WNHNN and CDR2 SYGVQD (reference sequence). The V end was cut by 6 bases, the J end by 2 bases, with 14 bases between. The chain's CDR3 is CASRHRVKGNQPQHF. CDR3 sequence (DNA): TGCGCCAGCAGACACAGGGTCAAAGGCAATCAGCCCCAGCATTTT.

This chain connects TRBV6-4 to TRBJ2-2; no firm D call. This CDR3 region has 15 residues. Per the germline V gene, CDR1 is MRHNA and CDR2 is SNTAGT. V shed 3 bases and J shed 6 bases, with 14 bases lying between them. CDR3 sequence: CASSETSGVAGELFF. The CDR3 coding sequence is TGTGCCAGCAGTGAGACTTCTGGTGTGGCCGGGGAGCTGTTTTTT.

The chain joins TRBV28 to TRBJ1-5, with TRBD1 matching over 8 bases. J lost 6 bases, V lost 5 bases, and 6 bases had no gene match. The CDR3 covers 14 residues. Per the germline V gene, CDR1 is MDHEN and CDR2 is SYDVKM. CDR3 DNA: TGTGCCAGCAGTCCCTCGACAGGGGTTCAGCCCCAGCATTTT. The encoded protein is CASSPSTGVQPQHF.

The rearrangement links TRBV6-6 to TRBJ1-2, with D tentatively TRBD1 (6 bases). The CDR3 is 15 amino acids. The germline V gene encodes CDR1 MNHNY and CDR2 SVGAGI (reference sequence). V lost 8 bases, J lost 4 bases, and 20 bases lay in between. CDR3: CASGGAGGLLYGYTF. The CDR3 DNA reads as TGTGCCAGCGGAGGGGCGGGGGGGCTCCTCTATGGCTACACCTTC.

V and J are TRBV19 and TRBJ1-5, with TRBD1 as a possible D gene (6 bases). Germline CDR1 is LNHDA and CDR2 is SQIVND (reference sequence). Trimming left V 0 bases short and J 7 bases short, with 16 bases between. CDR3 length: 16 amino acids. CDR3 coding DNA: TGTGCCAGTAGTATAGATCCGACAGGACGGCGACAGCCCCAGCATTTT. This codes for CASSIDPTGRRQPQHF. Combining the CDR3 with reference TRBV19 and TRBJ1-5 gives the whole variable domain DGGITQSPKYLFRKEGQNVTLSCEQNLNHDAMYWYRQDPGQGLRLIYYSQIVNDFQKGDIAEGYSVSREKKESFPLTVTSAQKNPTAFYLCASSIDPTGRRQPQHFGDGTRLSIL.

CDR3 DNA sequence: TGTGCCAGCAGCTTAGTGTCAGGGGCTCTCTCCTACGAGCAGTACTTC. Protein: CASSLVSGALSYEQYF. The chain is built from TRBV7-2 and TRBJ2-7; TRBD1 is a possible D gene (6 bases). From germline, CDR1 is SGHTA and CDR2 FQGNSA. This CDR3 is built from 16 residues. Trimming took off 1 base at V and 0 bases at J, with 13 bases between the two ends.

The gene calls are TRBV28 and TRBJ1-1; unclear D gene. CDR3 size: 14 residues. Germline assignment: CDR1 MDHEN and CDR2 SYDVKM. V lost 1 base and J lost 3, with 9 bases in between. CDR3 loop: CASSLSQQYTEAFF. For the CDR3, the DNA is TGTGCCAGCAGTTTATCACAGCAGTACACTGAAGCTTTCTTT.

Only a few counts were recorded for this clone. The chain recombines TRBV6-6 with TRBJ1-2; D perhaps matches TRBD1 (6 bases). CDR1 MNHNY and CDR2 SVGAGI come from the germline V gene (reference sequence). V shed 6 bases and J shed 3 bases, with 14 bases lying between them. This CDR3 has 14 amino acids. CDR3 sequence reads: CASRPNRDHYGYTF. The CDR3 DNA is TGTGCCAGCAGACCTAACAGGGATCACTATGGCTACACCTTC.